What follows are 29 T cell receptor beta chains derived from one specimen sequenced in a study of graft-versus-host responses after intestinal transplantation. The table came from immunoSEQ multiplex PCR; TCRdb's copy has only in-frame clones and leaves some out. The sample has about 130,000 clones; about nine tenths are singletons. These receptors' targets are unknown. Sequences were derived from unstimulated CD4+ T cells sorted from spleen or lymph node cells, sampled before intestinal transplant. These receptors were taken from a human donor who received an intestinal transplant.

The chain recombines TRBV11-3 with TRBJ2-4; D remains unclear. V lost 2 bases and J lost 6, with 11 bases in between. Per the germline V gene, CDR1 is SGHNT and CDR2 is YENEEA. The CDR3 is 14 amino acids. CDR3 sequence (DNA): TGTGCCAGCAGCTTAAGCAGTCCGGGAAACATTCAGTACTTC. Protein product: CASSLSSPGNIQYF.

V and J are TRBV10-3 and TRBJ1-1; D possibly corresponds to TRBD1 (5 bases). The CDR3 has 14 residues. V shed 3 bases and J shed 1 base, with 9 bases lying between them. Germline V gives CDR1 ENHRY, CDR2 SYGVKD. The CDR3 coding sequence is TGTGCCATCAGTGACCGGGGACCGAACACTGAAGCTTTCTTT. Its protein product is CAISDRGPNTEAFF.

CDR3 in DNA: TGTGCCAGCAGTTCCACAGGGGGTGAGCAGTTCTTC. Protein sequence: CASSSTGGEQFF. J is TRBJ2-1 and V is TRBV6-1, with TRBD1 matching 8 bases. J was trimmed by 9 bases and V by 5 bases; bases with no gene match: 3. Germline V lookup: CDR1 MNHNS, CDR2 SASEGT. The CDR3 is made up of 12 amino acids.

This chain links TRBV4-1 with TRBJ2-1; TRBD1 agrees at 9 bases. Looked up from germline, CDR1 is MGHRA and CDR2 is YSYEKL. The CDR3 has 18 residues. The ends lost 3 bases at V and 5 bases at J; junction bases unmatched: 14. This CDR3 is CASSHITRGGDRDNEQFF. Here the CDR3 DNA reads TGCGCCAGCAGCCACATAACACGAGGGGGGGACAGGGACAATGAGCAGTTCTTC.

This chain joins TRBV5-1 and TRBJ2-3; D is undetermined. Germline-derived CDR1 and CDR2 are SGHRS and YFSETQ. The ends were cut back, 0 bases at V and 1 base at J, with 12 bases in the middle. This CDR3 contains 16 residues. The DNA for the CDR3 is TGCGCCAGCAGCTTGGAGCCCCAATACGGCACAGATACGCAGTATTTT. This gives the protein CASSLEPQYGTDTQYF.

This chain connects TRBV28 to TRBJ1-2, with D possibly being TRBD1 (6 bases). Trimming stripped 2 bases from V and 5 bases from J, with 18 bases between. This CDR3 spans 16 amino acids. The germline V gene encodes CDR1 MDHEN and CDR2 SYDVKM. The DNA for the CDR3 is TGTGCCAGCAGTTTAACGGGGAGGACAGTCAAGTATGGCTACACCTTC. It is translated as CASSLTGRTVKYGYTF.

V and J are TRBV27 and TRBJ1-4, with 9 bases fitting TRBD1. Germline loops: CDR1 MNHEY, CDR2 SMNVEV (reference sequence). The CDR3 has 14 amino acids. V dropped 5 bases and J dropped 7; count of bases not matched to a gene: 5. CDR3 loop: CASSLQGAAEKLFF. CDR3 DNA: TGTGCCAGCAGTCTACAGGGGGCGGCTGAAAAACTGTTTTTT.

The J gene is TRBJ1-1, the V gene TRBV11-2; 7 nucleotides match TRBD1. CDR1 and CDR2 (germline): SGHAT, FQNNGV. Losses at the gene ends were 2 bases for V and 1 base for J; bases not matched to a gene: 4. CDR3 length equals 15 residues. The CDR3 sequence is CASSLLRQGNTEAFF. CDR3 in DNA: TGTGCCAGCAGCTTACTACGACAGGGGAACACTGAAGCTTTCTTT.

The J gene is TRBJ2-7, the V gene TRBV12-5; 7 bases are a match to TRBD1. J lost 6 bases, V lost 2 bases, and 7 bases had no gene match. Per the germline V gene, CDR1 is LGHNT and CDR2 is FRNRAP. The CDR3 has 14 residues. The CDR3 DNA reads TGTGCTAGTGGTTTGATGAGACAGGGATCCGAGCAGTACTTC. Protein sequence: CASGLMRQGSEQYF.

The genes are TRBV7-2 and TRBJ2-5; D ambiguous. The CDR3 runs to 16 residues. CDR1 and CDR2 from the germline V gene are SGHTA and FQGNSA. Trimming took off 1 base at V and 7 bases at J, with 19 bases between the two ends. DNA of the CDR3: TGTGCCAGCAGCTTAGGTACCCTTCTCAGCAATTCGACCCAGTACTTC. The encoded protein is CASSLGTLLSNSTQYF.

V and J are TRBV28 and TRBJ2-7; D gene uncertain. Between the trimmed V and J ends, which lost 6 bases and 3 bases, there was a span of 15 bases. Per the germline V gene, CDR1 is MDHEN and CDR2 is SYDVKM. This CDR3 region has 14 residues. This CDR3 is CASSQTGRSYEQYF. The CDR3 nucleotides read TGTGCCAGCAGCCAGACGGGCAGAAGCTACGAGCAGTACTTC.

V gene TRBV7-6 combines with J gene TRBJ2-2; the D gene could be TRBD1 or TRBD2 (5 bases each). CDR3 length: 17 residues. The germline gives CDR1 SGHVS, CDR2 FNYEAQ. The ends were cut back, 4 bases at V and 0 bases at J, with 15 bases in the middle. The CDR3 is CASSSVKRGTNTGELFF. The CDR3 bases are TGTGCCAGCAGCTCAGTAAAGAGGGGAACGAACACCGGGGAGCTGTTTTTT.

The V and J genes are TRBV19 and TRBJ2-1, with TRBD2 matching over 11 bases. This CDR3 is built from 19 residues. Germline-derived CDR1 and CDR2 are LNHDA and SQIVND (reference sequence). J gave up 0 bases and V 4 bases, and 11 bases lay outside the gene matches. The CDR3 bases are TGTGCCAGTAGTAAAGAAGCCGGGACTAGCGGAGTCTCCTACAATGAGCAGTTCTTC. Its translation is CASSKEAGTSGVSYNEQFF.

CDR3 nucleotides: TGTGCCAGCAGCCGACTAGTTATAAGCCAAGAGACCCAGTACTTC. Translating it yields CASSRLVISQETQYF. The chain carries TRBV7-2 and TRBJ2-5; possible D gene TRBD2, 6 bases. Trimming pared 5 bases from V and 1 base from J, leaving 14 bases between. Looked up from germline, CDR1 is SGHTA and CDR2 is FQGNSA. This CDR3 region has 15 residues.

This sequence joins TRBV19 and TRBJ2-7, with unresolved D. This CDR3 comprises 13 residues. Trimming took off 4 bases at V and 0 bases at J, with 7 bases between the two ends. Germline V gene sequence: CDR1 LNHDA, CDR2 SQIVND (reference sequence). The CDR3 region is CASSNARSYEQYF. CDR3 nucleotide sequence: TGTGCCAGTAGTAATGCGCGCTCCTACGAGCAGTACTTC.

The chain carries TRBV28 and TRBJ1-1; maybe TRBD1 (5 bases). V lost 7 bases and J lost 1, with 16 bases in between. The germline CDR1 and CDR2 sequences are MDHEN and SYDVKM. This CDR3 is 15 amino acids long. The CDR3 loop reads CASTTGFGRNTEAFF. The CDR3 DNA reads as TGTGCCAGCACTACAGGTTTCGGTCGGAACACTGAAGCTTTCTTT.

J is TRBJ2-1 and V is TRBV7-2; maybe TRBD2 (6 bases). From germline, CDR1 is SGHTA and CDR2 FQGNSA. This CDR3 spans 15 amino acids. Trimming took off 1 base at V and 7 bases at J, with 14 bases between the two ends. CDR3 region: CASSLDGSHRNEQFF. CDR3 bases: TGTGCCAGCAGCTTAGACGGGAGTCATCGTAATGAGCAGTTCTTC.

The chain employs TRBV19 and TRBJ2-5; maybe TRBD2 (6 bases). The end of the DNA is better explained by TRBJ2-7, so the J call may be wrong. Germline CDR1 reads LNHDA; CDR2 reads SQIVND (reference sequence). CDR3 length equals 14 residues. The DNA for the CDR3 is TGTGCCAGTAGGGTTAGCGGCAAAGCCTACGAGCAGTACTTC. Translated: CASRVSGKAYEQYF.

The CDR3 is CASTPPRGFQTQYF. CDR3 in DNA: TGTGCCAGCACTCCCCCGAGGGGGTTCCAGACCCAGTACTTC. This sequence joins TRBV28 and TRBJ2-5; perhaps TRBD1 as D (6 bases). Trimming took 7 bases from V and 6 from J, leaving 18 bases between them. Looked up from germline, CDR1 is MDHEN and CDR2 is SYDVKM. There are 14 residues in the CDR3.

Here the CDR3 reads CASSYQYSPLHF. CDR3 DNA: TGTGCCAGCAGTTATCAGTACTCACCCCTCCACTTT. The V and J genes are TRBV6-5 and TRBJ1-6; unclear D gene. The germline V gene encodes CDR1 MNHEY and CDR2 SVGAGI. The CDR3 length is 12 residues. V shed 3 bases and J shed 10 bases, with 7 bases lying between them.

The chain joins TRBV19 to TRBJ2-2; 8 bases fit TRBD1. There are 15 residues in the CDR3. Germline V lookup: CDR1 LNHDA, CDR2 SQIVND (reference sequence). V lost 4 bases, J lost 4 bases, and 5 bases stayed unmatched. Here the CDR3 DNA reads TGTGCCAGTAGTAAATTGGACAGGGTCACCGGGGAGCTGTTTTTT. Its protein product is CASSKLDRVTGELFF.

The V call is TRBV7-9, the J call TRBJ2-7; TRBD2 is a possible D gene (5 bases). Trimming stripped 4 bases from V and 2 bases from J, with 9 bases between. This CDR3 has 13 amino acids. Per the germline V gene, CDR1 is SEHNR and CDR2 is FQNEAQ (reference sequence). CDR3 amino acids: CASSSGGPYEQYF. CDR3 nucleotides: TGTGCCAGCAGCTCCGGAGGTCCCTACGAGCAGTACTTC.

V usage is TRBV18 and J usage is TRBJ1-5; 7 nucleotides align to TRBD1. This CDR3 spans 15 amino acids. V trimming: 3 bases; J trimming: 4 bases; junction bases outside the gene matches: 6. CDR1 and CDR2 from the germline V gene are KGHSH and LQKENI. This CDR3 reads CASSPGQIRNQPQHF. CDR3 sequence (DNA): TGTGCCAGCTCACCGGGACAGATAAGAAATCAGCCCCAGCATTTT.

CDR3 bases: TGCGCCAGCAGCTCCGCCCGATACGAGCAGTACTTC. This encodes CASSSARYEQYF. The chain couples TRBV5-1 to TRBJ2-7; no clear D. This CDR3 region has 12 residues. CDR1 and CDR2 (germline): SGHRS, YFSETQ. The V and J ends lost 3 bases and 4 bases respectively, with 8 bases between them. The variable domain in full, completed from reference TRBV5-1 and TRBJ2-7, reads KAGVTQTPRYLIKTRGQQVTLSCSPISGHRSVSWYQQTPGQGLQFLFEYFSETQRNKGNFPGRFSGRQFSNSRSEMNVSTLELGDSALYLCASSSARYEQYFGPGTRLTVT.

The chain joins TRBV5-1 to TRBJ2-3; 7 positions match TRBD2. The CDR3 is made up of 17 amino acids. CDR1 is SGHRS, CDR2 YFSETQ, per germline. V lost 0 bases to trimming and J lost 0 bases; unmatched junction nucleotides: 7. The CDR3 coding sequence is TGCGCCAGCAGCTTGGCCGGGGAGGGTCCTAGCACAGATACGCAGTATTTT. Residues: CASSLAGEGPSTDTQYF.

This clone was recorded a few times. The J gene is TRBJ2-5, the V gene TRBV6-5, with 13 bases matching TRBD2. Germline CDR1 and CDR2: MNHEY and SVGAGI. Trimming at V came to 4 bases and at J to 4 bases, leaving 6 bases not matched to a gene. The CDR3 spans 16 residues. CDR3 in amino acids: CASSSRTSGGGETQYF. DNA of the CDR3: TGTGCCAGCAGTTCCCGCACTAGCGGGGGGGGAGAGACCCAGTACTTC.

V and J are TRBV10-3 and TRBJ2-3; 8 nucleotides match TRBD2. The CDR3 spans 13 residues. V lost 8 bases, J lost 5 bases, and 6 bases stayed unmatched. In germline, CDR1 is ENHRY, CDR2 SYGVKD. The CDR3 loop is CAIGGLGGDTQYF. CDR3 coding DNA: TGTGCCATCGGGGGACTAGGAGGAGATACGCAGTATTTT.

The chain links TRBV15 to TRBJ2-3; TRBD2 aligns across 11 bases. CDR3 length equals 16 residues. The V segment lost 3 bases and the J segment 3 bases; nucleotides outside the gene matches: 5. Germline V gene lookup returns CDR1 LNHNV and CDR2 YYDKDF (reference sequence). The CDR3 is CATSRELAGVTDTQYF. The DNA of the CDR3 is TGTGCCACCAGCAGGGAACTAGCGGGAGTGACAGATACGCAGTATTTT.

The rearrangement joins TRBV11-1 to TRBJ2-7; D call uncertain. The CDR3 loop spans 12 amino acids. Germline V gene data show CDR1 as SGHAT and CDR2 as FQDESV (reference sequence). Trimming took off 2 bases at V and 3 bases at J, with 5 bases between the two ends. DNA of the CDR3: TGTGCCAGCAGCTTACCCCTCTACGAGCAGTACTTC. Its protein product is CASSLPLYEQYF. Based on the CDR3 plus reference TRBV11-1 and TRBJ2-7, the full variable domain is EAEVAQSPRYKITEKSQAVAFWCDPISGHATLYWYRQILGQGPELLVQFQDESVVDDSQLPKDRFSAERLKGVDSTLKIQPAELGDSAMYLCASSLPLYEQYFGPGTRLTVT.